These T cell receptor beta chains were read from a single sample in a study of blood T cell repertoires in COVID-19. The method was immunoSEQ multiplex PCR; TCRdb's version includes in-frame clones alone and lacks a portion of them. The sample gives about 330,000 clones, roughly 87% of which show up once; over 0.8% is in the top ten. Sequenced: PBMCs or T cells enriched from blood (not recorded which). The receptors here all came from a woman aged 25 to 39 who had recovered from COVID-19. The conserved cysteine and the conserved F or W are not part of the CDR3 here. Fields, in order: V gene, clone size, CDR3 length, CDR3 protein. Size is stated for part of the rows, as once, few or many counts, or as a class when the clone is expanded.

V: TRBV5-1
size: .
length: 13
CDR3: ASSLGSGEHNEQF

V: TRBV29-1
size: .
length: 9
CDR3: STGGSDGYT

V: TRBV19
size: .
length: 13
CDR3: ASSATGRGGNEQF

V: TRBV5-1
size: .
length: 15
CDR3: ASSDRDRAPYNYGYT

V: TRBV10-2
size: .
length: 15
CDR3: ASRDIGGGARSETQY

V: TRBV5-4
size: .
length: 13
CDR3: ASSRGVATNEKLF

V: TRBV19
size: .
length: 9
CDR3: ASSSNGRAF

V: TRBV21-1
size: .
length: 15
CDR3: ASICRKKGWPYTEAF

V: TRBV30
size: .
length: 12
CDR3: AWSGSVGGNTIY

V: TRBV24-1
size: .
length: 15
CDR3: ATSDLRQGAQAGEQF

V: TRBV28
size: once
length: 8
CDR3: ASSRREQF

V: TRBV14
size: few
length: 11
CDR3: ASSTTGGTPQH

V: TRBV4-1
size: .
length: 13
CDR3: ASQWTGGDLDTQY

V: TRBV24-1
size: .
length: 11
CDR3: ATSATGNTEAF

V: TRBV30
size: .
length: 9
CDR3: AWSVSDEQY

V: TRBV5-4
size: .
length: 10
CDR3: ASSSPGGEQY

V: TRBV25-1
size: .
length: 14
CDR3: ASSEWETGGTYEQY

V: TRBV2
size: .
length: 12
CDR3: ASIRYRDYNEQF

V: TRBV20-1
size: .
length: 9
CDR3: SAEQGYGYT

V: TRBV2
size: .
length: 13
CDR3: ASRGGQGLADTQY

V: TRBV5-1
size: .
length: 13
CDR3: ASSLVTGSAGELF

V: TRBV6-5
size: .
length: 13
CDR3: ASRATGISGNTIY

V: TRBV28
size: .
length: 17
CDR3: ASSLRLGRASSGANVLT

V: TRBV19
size: once
length: 16
CDR3: ASSQGPGGASNNSPLH

V: TRBV19
size: .
length: 14
CDR3: ASSYLTGGANQPQH

V: TRBV19
size: .
length: 11
CDR3: ASTWSDYYGYT

V: TRBV30
size: .
length: 13
CDR3: AWRDQGASNQPQH

V: TRBV19
size: few
length: 13
CDR3: ASSTQGSRNSPLH

V: TRBV3-1/TRBV3-2
size: .
length: 16
CDR3: ASSQDSSHRGPRETQY

V: TRBV7-9
size: few
length: 13
CDR3: ASSSPDRVHTEAF

V: TRBV28
size: .
length: 14
CDR3: ASSPGGGGTYNEQF

V: TRBV18
size: .
length: 12
CDR3: ASSPSGVKTEAF

V: TRBV2
size: .
length: 11
CDR3: ASSEDRDETQY

V: TRBV3-1/TRBV3-2
size: .
length: 12
CDR3: ASSQTGTGTREY

V: TRBV28
size: .
length: 12
CDR3: ASRRTSRADTQY

V: TRBV5-4
size: .
length: 12
CDR3: ASTRGTRENEQF